Only a few counts were recorded for the clone carrying this T cell receptor beta chain. What it recognizes is unknown. Through a sample-barcoded 5' primer and a J-beta primer mix, a second PCR was run for roughly 6 to 11 cycles. A 12-random-nucleotide template-switch adaptor tagged each cDNA molecule. In TCRdb, the 5' RACE reads were re-called with MiXCR into one record per CDR3 protein. There are 1,300,000 or so distinct CDR3 sequences in the sample; roughly 59% occur only once, and about 6.7% lies in the top ten. In germline, CDR1 is MGHRA, CDR2 YSYEKL. The V end was cut by 1 base, the J end by 1 base, with 9 bases between. The CDR3 consists of 15 residues. This sample was taken from a study of blood T cells in healthy people across ages. Study-wide results and limits: A roughly linear fall in TCR beta diversity per million T cells was seen with increasing age. When one million T cells were used, diversity estimates were thought to be underestimates. Greater diversity and more naive CD4+ cells were seen in long-lived donors than in aged donors.

The rearrangement joins TRBV4-1 to TRBJ2-3; D gene uncertain. The source of this sequence is a man younger than 30 in good health. The sample consisted of blood. The CDR3 reads CASSQVAEGTDTQYF. DNA of the CDR3: TGCGCCAGCAGCCAAGTTGCCGAGGGCACAGATACGCAGTATTTT.